These T cell receptor beta chains were read from a single sample in a study of blood T cell repertoires in COVID-19. The data were produced by immunoSEQ multiplex PCR, yet TCRdb's version contains in-frame clones alone and is incomplete. The sample consists of fewer than 350,000 clones, approximately 85% of them appearing once. The sequencing sample was made of PBMCs or T cells enriched from blood (not recorded which). The receptors here all came from a man aged 30-40 years who had recovered from COVID-19. Each CDR3 is given with its conserved first and last residue. Fields, in order: V gene, J gene, CDR3 protein.

V: TRBV19; J: TRBJ1-5; CDR3: CASSAGSSNQPQHF
V: TRBV7-9; J: TRBJ1-1; CDR3: CASSLDNGPAFF
V: TRBV30; J: TRBJ2-1; CDR3: CARSGTGVYEQFF
V: TRBV3-1/TRBV3-2; J: TRBJ2-5; CDR3: CASSPGTAGGPQETQYF
V: TRBV4-3; J: TRBJ2-3; CDR3: CASSHELAPDTQYF
V: TRBV7-9; J: TRBJ1-1; CDR3: CASSLGRTQNTEAFF
V: TRBV7-2; J: TRBJ2-1; CDR3: CASSARQGWAEQFF
V: TRBV5-1; J: TRBJ2-3; CDR3: CASSLAFSPTDTQYF
V: TRBV6-1; J: TRBJ2-2; CDR3: CASSEGWSGVTGELFF
V: TRBV7-2; J: TRBJ2-3; CDR3: CASSLQSTDTQYF
V: TRBV13; J: TRBJ1-4; CDR3: CASGSGSNEKLFF
V: TRBV5-1; J: TRBJ1-2; CDR3: CASSPGGATGRGYTF
V: TRBV5-1; J: TRBJ1-2; CDR3: CASSLGGTDYGYTF
V: TRBV9; J: TRBJ2-3; CDR3: CASSVGLTDTQYF
V: TRBV18; J: TRBJ1-1; CDR3: CASSPDLGQLNTEAFF
V: TRBV18; J: TRBJ1-1; CDR3: CASSSPGQPNTEAFF
V: TRBV9; J: TRBJ2-5; CDR3: CASSPTDREETQYF
V: TRBV3-1/TRBV3-2; J: TRBJ1-1; CDR3: CASKPVAVNTEAFF
V: TRBV6-1; J: TRBJ2-5; CDR3: CASSDWTVTIQETQYF
V: TRBV5-1; J: TRBJ2-5; CDR3: CASGPGDQETQYF
V: TRBV10-3; J: TRBJ2-3; CDR3: CAISGTSGTDTQYF
V: TRBV27; J: TRBJ1-5; CDR3: CASSLEGLGQPQHF
V: TRBV18; J: TRBJ1-3; CDR3: CASSPQGNSGNTIYF
V: TRBV5-8; J: TRBJ1-4; CDR3: CASSLSGATNEKLFF
V: TRBV19; J: TRBJ1-6; CDR3: CASSPPGRGDSPLHF
V: TRBV27; J: TRBJ2-7; CDR3: CASSELSWDNRYEQYF
V: TRBV9; J: TRBJ1-4; CDR3: CASSSGGNSFEKLFF
V: TRBV10-3; J: TRBJ1-2; CDR3: CAISERTDNGYTF
V: TRBV7-9; J: TRBJ1-4; CDR3: CASSPRGGSLNEKLFF
V: TRBV19; J: TRBJ2-7; CDR3: CASSPRQGSTGYEQYF
V: TRBV7-2; J: TRBJ2-1; CDR3: CASSLAGGSLYNEQFF
V: TRBV30; J: TRBJ1-5; CDR3: CAWSSLDRGHQPQHF
V: TRBV10-3; J: TRBJ1-1; CDR3: CAISDRRIGAEAFF
V: TRBV7-2; J: TRBJ1-3; CDR3: CASSSLGRQGVTGNTIYF
V: TRBV4-1; J: TRBJ1-1; CDR3: CASSQTPGTGFQAFF
V: TRBV19; J: TRBJ1-3; CDR3: CASSTKHLSGNTIYF
V: TRBV18; J: TRBJ2-5; CDR3: CASSPPIRGGGTQYF
V: TRBV19; J: TRBJ1-2; CDR3: CASSVTGMGYTF
V: TRBV18; J: TRBJ2-7; CDR3: CASTQGVSYEQYF
V: TRBV10-3; J: TRBJ2-1; CDR3: CAISESLAGGPLDEQFF
V: TRBV6-4; J: TRBJ2-5; CDR3: CASSDSTSGTRETQYF
V: TRBV29-1; J: TRBJ2-2; CDR3: CSVTTGARGTGELFF
V: TRBV29-1; J: TRBJ2-3; CDR3: CSVDYPQGYRLTDTQYF
V: TRBV3-1/TRBV3-2; J: TRBJ1-2; CDR3: CASSQGQGYGYTF
V: TRBV13; J: TRBJ1-6; CDR3: CASSLRGVGTQGNSPLHF
V: TRBV24-1; J: TRBJ2-3; CDR3: CATSEPSGVSADTQYF
V: TRBV5-1; J: TRBJ1-2; CDR3: CASSSQGGAYGYTF
V: TRBV6-5; J: TRBJ1-6; CDR3: CATTSGVWFDSPLHF
V: TRBV5-4; J: TRBJ1-5; CDR3: CASSLGPGRGYNQPQHF
V: TRBV5-1; J: TRBJ2-7; CDR3: CASSSGGRVFDEQYF
V: TRBV5-1; J: TRBJ2-5; CDR3: CASSLAGQSQETQYF
V: TRBV4-1; J: TRBJ1-4; CDR3: CASSRKPGQGAANEKLFF
V: TRBV6-5; J: TRBJ2-3; CDR3: CASSSQGVVDTQYF
V: TRBV7-2; J: TRBJ2-5; CDR3: CASSSRVQETQYF
V: TRBV5-8; J: TRBJ1-5; CDR3: CASSFSNQPQHF